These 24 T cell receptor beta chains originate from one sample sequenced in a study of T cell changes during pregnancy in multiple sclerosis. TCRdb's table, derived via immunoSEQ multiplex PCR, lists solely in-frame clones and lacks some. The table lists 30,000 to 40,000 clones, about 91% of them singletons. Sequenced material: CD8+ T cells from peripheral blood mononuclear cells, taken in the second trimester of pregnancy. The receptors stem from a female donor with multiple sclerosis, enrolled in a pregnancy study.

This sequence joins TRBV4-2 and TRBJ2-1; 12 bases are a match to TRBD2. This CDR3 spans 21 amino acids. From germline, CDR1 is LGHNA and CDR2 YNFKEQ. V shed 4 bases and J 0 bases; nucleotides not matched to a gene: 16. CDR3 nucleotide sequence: TGTGCCAGCAGCCTTCCCGACCCTGCTAGCGGGAGGGGGGACTCCTACAATGAGCAGTTCTTC. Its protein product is CASSLPDPASGRGDSYNEQFF.

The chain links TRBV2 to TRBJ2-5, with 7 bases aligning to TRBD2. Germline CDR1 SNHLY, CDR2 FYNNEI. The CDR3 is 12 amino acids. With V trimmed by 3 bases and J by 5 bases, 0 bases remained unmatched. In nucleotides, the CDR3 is TGTGCCAGCAGTGAGCGGGGGGAGACCCAGTACTTC. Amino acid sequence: CASSERGETQYF. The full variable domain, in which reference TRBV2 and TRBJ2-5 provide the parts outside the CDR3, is EPEVTQTPSHQVTQMGQEVILRCVPISNHLYFYWYRQILGQKVEFLVSFYNNEISEKSEIFDDQFSVERPDGSNFTLKIRSTKLEDSAMYFCASSERGETQYFGPGTRLLVL.

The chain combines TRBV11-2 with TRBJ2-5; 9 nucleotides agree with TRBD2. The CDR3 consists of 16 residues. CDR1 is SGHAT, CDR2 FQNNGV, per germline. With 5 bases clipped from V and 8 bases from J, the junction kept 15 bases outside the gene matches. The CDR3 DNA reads TGTGCCAGCAGCCCCCAGAGCGGGAGGCTATCGGAAACCCAGTACTTC. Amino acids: CASSPQSGRLSETQYF.

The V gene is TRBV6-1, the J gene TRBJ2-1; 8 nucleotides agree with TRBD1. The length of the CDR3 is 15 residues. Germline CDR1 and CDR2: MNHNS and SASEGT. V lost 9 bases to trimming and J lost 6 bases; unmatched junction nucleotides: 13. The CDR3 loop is CASATGVTDPNEQFF. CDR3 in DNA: TGTGCCAGTGCGACAGGGGTCACGGATCCCAATGAGCAGTTCTTC.

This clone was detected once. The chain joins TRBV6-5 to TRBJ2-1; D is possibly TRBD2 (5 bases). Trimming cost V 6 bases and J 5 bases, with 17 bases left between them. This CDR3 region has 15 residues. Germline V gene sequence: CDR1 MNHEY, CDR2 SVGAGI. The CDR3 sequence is CASSLLEAAHNEQFF. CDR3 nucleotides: TGTGCCAGCAGCCTACTAGAGGCGGCCCACAATGAGCAGTTCTTC.

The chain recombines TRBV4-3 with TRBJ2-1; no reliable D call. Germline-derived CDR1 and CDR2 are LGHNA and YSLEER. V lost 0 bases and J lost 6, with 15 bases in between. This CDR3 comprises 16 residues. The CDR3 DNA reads TGCGCCAGCAGCCAAGATCGAGGAAACGGTGTCAATGAGCAGTTCTTC. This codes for CASSQDRGNGVNEQFF.

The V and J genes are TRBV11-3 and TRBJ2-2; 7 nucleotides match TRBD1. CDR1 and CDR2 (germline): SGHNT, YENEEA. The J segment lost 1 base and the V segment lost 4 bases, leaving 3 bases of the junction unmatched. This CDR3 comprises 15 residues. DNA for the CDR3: TGTGCCAGCAGCTCCCGGACAGGGAACACCGGGGAGCTGTTTTTT. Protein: CASSSRTGNTGELFF.

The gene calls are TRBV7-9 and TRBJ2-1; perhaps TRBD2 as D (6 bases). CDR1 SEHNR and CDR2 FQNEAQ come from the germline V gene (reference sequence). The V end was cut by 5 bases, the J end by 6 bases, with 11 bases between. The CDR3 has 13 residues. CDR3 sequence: CASSPSTSNEQFF. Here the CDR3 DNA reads TGTGCCAGCAGCCCGTCGACTAGCAATGAGCAGTTCTTC.

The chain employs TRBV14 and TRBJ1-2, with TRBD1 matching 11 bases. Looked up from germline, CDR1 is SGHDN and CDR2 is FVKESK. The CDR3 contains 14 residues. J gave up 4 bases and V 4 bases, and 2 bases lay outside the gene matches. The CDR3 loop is CASSRGQGAYGYTF. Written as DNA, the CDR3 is TGTGCCAGCAGCCGTGGACAGGGGGCCTATGGCTACACCTTC.

CDR3 DNA: TGTGCCTGGGGGGGGCAGTATGGCTACACCTTC. This encodes CAWGGQYGYTF. The chain links TRBV28 to TRBJ1-2; perhaps TRBD1 as D (6 bases). CDR1 and CDR2 from the germline V gene are MDHEN and SYDVKM. Trimming left V 11 bases short and J 5 bases short, with 12 bases between. The CDR3 loop spans 11 amino acids.

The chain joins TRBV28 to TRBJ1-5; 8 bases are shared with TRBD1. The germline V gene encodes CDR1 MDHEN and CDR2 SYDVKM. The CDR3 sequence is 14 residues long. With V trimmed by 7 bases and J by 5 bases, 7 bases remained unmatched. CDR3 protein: CASNPDREYQPQHF. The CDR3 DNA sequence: TGTGCCAGCAACCCGGACAGGGAGTATCAGCCCCAGCATTTT.

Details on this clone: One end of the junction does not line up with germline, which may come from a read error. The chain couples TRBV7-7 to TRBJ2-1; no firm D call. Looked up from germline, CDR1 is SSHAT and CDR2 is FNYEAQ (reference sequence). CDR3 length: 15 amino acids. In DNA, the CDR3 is TGTGCTAGCAGCCCCCAGATCTTGTCCTACAATGAGCAGTTCTTC. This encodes CASSPQILSYNEQFF.

Written as DNA, the CDR3 is TGTGCCAGCAGCTTAGGGCAGGGGGCGACCTACGAGCAGTACTTC. Translation gives CASSLGQGATYEQYF. The chain uses TRBV7-9 and TRBJ2-7; 8 bases line up with TRBD1. The CDR3 has 15 amino acids. With V trimmed by 1 base and J by 2 bases, 4 bases remained unmatched. CDR1 and CDR2 (germline): SEHNR, FQNEAQ (reference sequence).

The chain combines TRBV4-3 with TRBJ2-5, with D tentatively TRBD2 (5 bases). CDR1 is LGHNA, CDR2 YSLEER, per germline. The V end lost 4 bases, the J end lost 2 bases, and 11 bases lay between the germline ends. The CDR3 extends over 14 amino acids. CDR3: CASSPSRTQETQYF. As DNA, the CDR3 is TGCGCCAGCAGCCCCTCCCGGACTCAAGAGACCCAGTACTTC.

The CDR3 bases are TGTGCCAGCAGTCGACTAGCGGGAGGTCTTGGAACAGATACGCAGTATTTT. Protein sequence: CASSRLAGGLGTDTQYF. The genes are TRBV27 and TRBJ2-3; 13 nucleotides align to TRBD2. Trimming took 5 bases from V and 3 from J; bases not matched to a gene: 8. Germline loops: CDR1 MNHEY, CDR2 SMNVEV (reference sequence). The CDR3 consists of 17 residues.

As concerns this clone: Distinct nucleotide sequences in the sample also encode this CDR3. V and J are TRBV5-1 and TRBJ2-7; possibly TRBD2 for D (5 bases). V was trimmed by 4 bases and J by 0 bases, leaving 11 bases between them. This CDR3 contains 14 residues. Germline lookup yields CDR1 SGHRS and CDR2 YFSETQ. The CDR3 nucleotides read TGCGCCAGCAGCCTGGCCGGAGGCTCCTACGAGCAGTACTTC. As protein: CASSLAGGSYEQYF.

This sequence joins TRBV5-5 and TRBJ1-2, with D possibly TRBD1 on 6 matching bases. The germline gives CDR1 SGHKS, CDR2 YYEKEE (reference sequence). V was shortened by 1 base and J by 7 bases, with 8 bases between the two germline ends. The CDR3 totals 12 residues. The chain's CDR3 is CASSLTGLGYTF. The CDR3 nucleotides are TGTGCCAGCAGCTTGACAGGGCTTGGCTACACCTTC.

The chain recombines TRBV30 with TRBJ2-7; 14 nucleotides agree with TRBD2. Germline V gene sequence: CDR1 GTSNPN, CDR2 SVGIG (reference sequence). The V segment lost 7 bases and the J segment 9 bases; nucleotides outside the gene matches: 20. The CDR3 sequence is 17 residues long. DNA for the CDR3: TGTGCCTACAAACCCCTATCCGGGACTAGCGGGAGAAGGGGGCAGTACTTC. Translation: CAYKPLSGTSGRRGQYF. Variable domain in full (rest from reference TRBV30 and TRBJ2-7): SQTIHQWPATLVQPVGSPLSLECTVEGTSNPNLYWYRQAAGRGLQLLFYSVGIGQISSEVPQNLSASRPQDRQFILSSKKLLLSDSGFYLCAYKPLSGTSGRRGQYFGPGTRLTVT.

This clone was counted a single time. CDR3 nucleotide sequence: TGTGCCAGCTCACCACCCCGCCCTAGCGGGGCTCCCTACGAGCAGTACTTC. Its protein is CASSPPRPSGAPYEQYF. J is TRBJ2-7 and V is TRBV18; TRBD2 agrees at 9 bases. CDR3 size: 17 residues. The germline V gene has CDR1 KGHSH and CDR2 LQKENI. Trimming cost V 0 bases and J 2 bases; bases outside gene matches: 8.

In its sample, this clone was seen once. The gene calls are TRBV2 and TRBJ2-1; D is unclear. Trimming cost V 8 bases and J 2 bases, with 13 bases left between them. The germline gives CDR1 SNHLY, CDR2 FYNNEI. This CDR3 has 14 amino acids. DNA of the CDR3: TGTGCCAGCCGGGTCGAAGGTGCCTACAATGAGCAGTTCTTC. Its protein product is CASRVEGAYNEQFF.

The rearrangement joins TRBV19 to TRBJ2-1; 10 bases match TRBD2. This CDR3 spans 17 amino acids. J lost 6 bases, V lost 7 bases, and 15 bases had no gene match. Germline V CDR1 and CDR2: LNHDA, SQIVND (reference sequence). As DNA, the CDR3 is TGTGCCAGTAAGCCGAGAAGGGAGCGGGAGGGGGTCAATGAGCAGTTCTTC. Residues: CASKPRREREGVNEQFF.

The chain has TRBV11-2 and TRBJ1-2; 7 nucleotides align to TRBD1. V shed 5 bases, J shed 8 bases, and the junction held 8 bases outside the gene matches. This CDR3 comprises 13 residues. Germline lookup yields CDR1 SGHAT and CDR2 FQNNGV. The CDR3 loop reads CASSPTGVRGYTF. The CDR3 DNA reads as TGTGCCAGCAGCCCCACAGGGGTACGCGGCTACACCTTC. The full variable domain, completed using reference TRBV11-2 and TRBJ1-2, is EAGVAQSPRYKIIEKRQSVAFWCNPISGHATLYWYQQILGQGPKLLIQFQNNGVVDDSQLPKDRFSAERLKGVDSTLKIQPAKLEDSAVYLCASSPTGVRGYTFGSGTRLTVV.

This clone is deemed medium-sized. DNA of the CDR3: TGTGCCAGTAGCAGTGAAACCGAGCGTGCCACCGGGGAGCTGTTTTTT. Protein: CASSSETERATGELFF. The V gene is TRBV19, the J gene TRBJ2-2; D gene ambiguous. Germline V lookup: CDR1 LNHDA, CDR2 SQIVND (reference sequence). V dropped 6 bases and J dropped 4 bases, with 18 bases sitting between them. This CDR3 has 16 residues.

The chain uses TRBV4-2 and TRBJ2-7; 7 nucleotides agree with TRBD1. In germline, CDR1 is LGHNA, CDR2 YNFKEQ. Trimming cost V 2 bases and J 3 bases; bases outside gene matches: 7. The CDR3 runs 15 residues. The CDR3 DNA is TGTGCCAGCAGCCAAAGCCGGGACAGCATCTACGAGCAGTACTTC. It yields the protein CASSQSRDSIYEQYF.